This note documents a single TCR beta chain sequence. The length of the CDR3 is 14 residues. CDR1 and CDR2 (germline): SGDLS, YYNGEE. Trimming pared 0 bases from V and 4 bases from J, leaving 8 bases between. This specimen comes from a study of siplizumab effects on memory and regulatory T cells. Each sample contributed about 10^5 TCR templates to the assay. Method: immunoSEQ multiplex PCR; TCRdb's copy keeps in-frame clones and lacks some. The sample lists about 100,000 clones; 85% to 95% were seen once. V is TRBV9 and J is TRBJ1-3; D remains ambiguous. Sequenced: Tregs sorted from blood. The source is a human donor in good health. The CDR3 loop reads CASSVGPEGNTIYF. The CDR3 DNA is TGTGCCAGCAGCGTAGGCCCGGAGGGAAACACCATATATTTT.